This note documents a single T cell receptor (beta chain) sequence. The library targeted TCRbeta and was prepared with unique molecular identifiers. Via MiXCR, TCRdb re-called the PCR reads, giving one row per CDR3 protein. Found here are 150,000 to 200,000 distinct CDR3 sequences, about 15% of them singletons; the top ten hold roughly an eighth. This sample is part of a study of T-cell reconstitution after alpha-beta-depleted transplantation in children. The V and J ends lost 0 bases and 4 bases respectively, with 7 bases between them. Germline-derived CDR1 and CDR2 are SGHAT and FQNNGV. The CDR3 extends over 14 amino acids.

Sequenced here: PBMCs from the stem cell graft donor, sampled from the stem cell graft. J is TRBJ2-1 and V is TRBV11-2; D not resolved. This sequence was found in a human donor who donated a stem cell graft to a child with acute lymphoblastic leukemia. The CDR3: CASSLDLGYNEQFF. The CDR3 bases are TGTGCCAGCAGCTTAGATCTTGGTTACAATGAGCAGTTCTTC.